This record covers a single T cell receptor beta chain. This sample is drawn from a study of blood T cell repertoires in COVID-19. Study background: There were acute and convalescent COVID-19 samples, and they came from the United States, Italy and Spain. From T cells, B-cell-depleted T cells, or PBMCs came the material, which was cDNA or gDNA.

Authors' methods: Reference gene primer amplification in the assay estimated nucleated cell counts. Profiling relied on immunoSEQ multiplex PCR, and the TCRdb table lists in-frame clones only, not all of them. V, J and clone size reflect that table, while D and trimming were determined from the DNA. Of some 250,000 clones listed, around nine tenths are singletons. The germline V gene encodes CDR1 SGHRS and CDR2 YFSETQ. This CDR3 contains 15 residues. Trimming pared 1 base from V and 1 base from J, leaving 11 bases between. The V call is TRBV5-1, the J call TRBJ1-1; D unresolved. This sequence originates from a young man with active or convalescent COVID-19. Sequenced input: peripheral blood. The CDR3 DNA reads TGCGCCAGCAGCTTGTACAGCCAAGCGAACACTGAAGCTTTCTTT. This translates into CASSLYSQANTEAFF.